This TCR beta chain is drawn from a study of cytomegalovirus exposure and HLA in healthy donors. General study results and limits: A later analysis linked a missense DCLRE1C variant to TCR beta V- and J-gene trimming.

PCR amplification relied on 60 Vbeta primers (plus 13 Jbeta primers). Data came from immunoSEQ multiplex PCR; TCRdb stores just in-frame clones and leaves some out. The sample has around 300,000 clones; roughly 70% are singletons. A remark on this clone: What it binds is unknown.

The CDR3 runs 11 residues. V shed 7 bases and J 6 bases; nucleotides not matched to a gene: 4. Germline values: CDR1 SQVTM, CDR2 ANQGSEA. The chain recombines TRBV29-1 with TRBJ2-7; TRBD1 matches at 9 bases. Source material: PBMCs. The sequence came from a female donor in good health and CMV-seronegative. DNA for the CDR3: TGCAGCGGGGGACAGGGCCGCGAGCAGTACTTC. This translates into CSGGQGREQYF.